Listed here are 9 T cell receptor beta chains from one sample, sequenced in a study of blood T cell repertoires in COVID-19. Assay: immunoSEQ multiplex PCR; the TCRdb copy retains only in-frame clones and omits some. The sample includes about 480,000 clones, roughly 88% seen only once; the top ten take 1.5% to 2%. The sequenced material came from PBMCs or T cells enriched from blood (not recorded which). These receptors were collected from a woman aged 40 to 55 who had recovered from COVID-19.

The genes are TRBV6-5 and TRBJ1-3, with D uncertain. Germline V gene data show CDR1 as MNHEY and CDR2 as SVGAGI. The CDR3 covers 15 residues. The ends were cut back, 7 bases at V and 2 bases at J, with 15 bases in the middle. The CDR3 nucleotides are TGTGCCAGCAAGTACAGTAATCCTCCTGGAAACACCATATATTTT. Translated: CASKYSNPPGNTIYF.

The chain links TRBV6-5 to TRBJ2-1; 7 bases are a match to TRBD1. From germline, CDR1 is MNHEY and CDR2 SVGAGI. The trim removed 5 bases at V and 7 bases at J, leaving 11 bases unmatched. CDR3 length equals 15 residues. CDR3 nucleotide sequence: TGTGCCAGCAGTCCACATCAGACAGGGACAAATGAGCAGTTCTTC. This gives the protein CASSPHQTGTNEQFF.

V is TRBV10-3 and J is TRBJ1-1, with D tentatively TRBD1 (5 bases). The germline gives CDR1 ENHRY, CDR2 SYGVKD. V lost 6 bases and J 0 bases, leaving 17 bases between the germline ends. This CDR3 has 16 amino acids. The CDR3 region is CAIRGSRAEMNTEAFF. Written as DNA, the CDR3 is TGTGCCATCAGGGGGTCCAGGGCAGAGATGAACACTGAAGCTTTCTTT.

J is TRBJ2-7 and V is TRBV27; 13 bases fit TRBD2. The germline V gene has CDR1 MNHEY and CDR2 SMNVEV (reference sequence). After removal of 0 bases from V and 2 bases from J, the junction contained 10 bases not matched to a gene. The CDR3 consists of 19 residues. CDR3 sequence (DNA): TGTGCCAGCAGTTTATCCTACCCTAAGGGACTAGCGGGAACCTACGAGCAGTACTTC. Encoded protein: CASSLSYPKGLAGTYEQYF.

The rearrangement joins TRBV7-9 to TRBJ2-7, with TRBD2 matching over 11 bases. CDR1 and CDR2 from the germline V gene are SEHNR and FQNEAQ (reference sequence). The CDR3 is made up of 15 amino acids. V lost 3 bases and J lost 9; bases outside the gene matches: 10. CDR3 in DNA: TGTGCCAGCAGCTTGACTAGCGGGGACCCCTGGGTGCAGTACTTC. Protein sequence: CASSLTSGDPWVQYF.

The chain has TRBV11-3 and TRBJ2-6; 9 nucleotides agree with TRBD1. The V and J ends lost 3 bases and 8 bases, in that order; junction bases with no gene match: 2. This CDR3 has 14 amino acids. CDR1 and CDR2 (germline): SGHNT, YENEEA. DNA for the CDR3: TGTGCCAGCAGCTTGGGACAGGGTACCAACGTCCTGACTTTC. Its protein product is CASSLGQGTNVLTF.

The V call is TRBV5-1, the J call TRBJ2-1, with 8 bases that match TRBD2. The CDR3 loop spans 15 amino acids. In germline, CDR1 is SGHRS, CDR2 YFSETQ. With 4 bases clipped from V and 0 bases from J, the junction kept 3 bases outside the gene matches. The CDR3 reads CASSREGGSYNEQFF. In DNA, the CDR3 is TGCGCCAGCAGCCGGGAGGGGGGCTCCTACAATGAGCAGTTCTTC.

This chain joins TRBV4-2 and TRBJ1-4; D is undetermined. The CDR3 contains 15 residues. V dropped 0 bases and J dropped 2 bases, with 7 bases sitting between them. Germline loops: CDR1 LGHNA, CDR2 YNFKEQ. CDR3 loop: CASSQDRRTNEKLFF. CDR3 coding DNA: TGTGCCAGCAGCCAAGATAGGAGGACTAATGAAAAACTGTTTTTT.

Concerning this clone: The same CDR3 can be traced to other DNA sequences in this sample. The genes are TRBV30 and TRBJ2-3; D perhaps matches TRBD2 (6 bases). Germline V gene sequence: CDR1 GTSNPN, CDR2 SVGIG (reference sequence). The V and J ends lost 0 bases and 3 bases respectively, with 10 bases between them. The CDR3 extends over 14 amino acids. The CDR3, as DNA: TGTGCCTGGAGTGTCGGAGGGATTACAGATACGCAGTATTTT. Translation: CAWSVGGITDTQYF.